The 15 T cell receptor beta chains presented below share a single source sample, sequenced in a study of T cell changes during pregnancy in multiple sclerosis. The assay was immunoSEQ multiplex PCR, and TCRdb's table has in-frame clones only and misses some. Here the sample spans 85,000 to 100,000 clones, about 92% being singletons. The sequencing used peripheral blood, collected in the first trimester of pregnancy. The source is a female donor with multiple sclerosis, enrolled in a pregnancy study.

The chain recombines TRBV7-3 with TRBJ2-2; TRBD2 matches at 8 bases. J gave up 4 bases and V 5 bases, and 6 bases lay outside the gene matches. The CDR3 totals 15 residues. Per germline, CDR1 SGHTA and CDR2 FQGTGA. CDR3 in amino acids: CASSRNGGGTGELFF. CDR3 nucleotide sequence: TGTGCCAGCAGCCGAAACGGGGGGGGCACCGGGGAGCTGTTTTTT.

This clone has a single count. The chain employs TRBV4-1 and TRBJ1-2; D ambiguous. The CDR3 length is 18 residues. Germline CDR1 MGHRA, CDR2 YSYEKL. V gave up 0 bases and J gave up 3 bases, with 20 bases separating them. Here the CDR3 reads CASSQDLKFLLPDYGYTF. CDR3 DNA: TGCGCCAGCAGCCAAGACCTTAAGTTCCTACTACCAGACTATGGCTACACCTTC.

The chain links TRBV25-1 to TRBJ2-2, with TRBD1 matching 7 bases. CDR1 and CDR2 from the germline V gene are MGHDK and SYGVNS. The CDR3 is 15 amino acids. The ends lost 5 bases at V and 4 bases at J; junction bases unmatched: 7. CDR3 amino acids: CASSKTTGFTGELFF. DNA for the CDR3: TGTGCCAGCAGTAAAACGACAGGGTTCACCGGGGAGCTGTTTTTT.

This chain uses TRBV5-6 with TRBJ1-1; the D is unclear. Germline V gene sequence: CDR1 SGHDT, CDR2 YYEEEE. V lost 2 bases and J lost 1, with 9 bases in between. The CDR3 loop spans 14 amino acids. CDR3 bases: TGTGCCAGCAGCTTTATGACACCGAACACTGAAGCTTTCTTT. It yields the protein CASSFMTPNTEAFF.

The chain couples TRBV2 to TRBJ2-7; 10 bases map to TRBD2. V lost 3 bases, J lost 6 bases, and 8 bases stayed unmatched. Germline CDR1 reads SNHLY; CDR2 reads FYNNEI. The CDR3 is 15 residues long. The CDR3, as DNA: TGTGCCAGCAGTGATGAACTAGCGGGAATCGGCGAGCAGTACTTC. It specifies CASSDELAGIGEQYF. Drawing the rest from reference TRBV2 and TRBJ2-7, the complete variable domain is EPEVTQTPSHQVTQMGQEVILRCVPISNHLYFYWYRQILGQKVEFLVSFYNNEISEKSEIFDDQFSVERPDGSNFTLKIRSTKLEDSAMYFCASSDELAGIGEQYFGPGTRLTVT.

This sequence joins TRBV5-1 and TRBJ2-5, with 14 bases matching TRBD2. Germline V gives CDR1 SGHRS, CDR2 YFSETQ. The CDR3 is made up of 17 amino acids. V gave up 3 bases and J gave up 4 bases; unmatched junction bases: 8. The CDR3, as DNA: TGCGCCAGCAGCTCTCTCCCCGGGACTAGCGGGAGAGAGACCCAGTACTTC. Amino acids: CASSSLPGTSGRETQYF.

The chain carries TRBV29-1 and TRBJ2-2; tentative D call: TRBD1 (6 bases). There are 14 residues in the CDR3. Trimming took off 6 bases at V and 3 bases at J, with 14 bases between the two ends. Germline V CDR1 and CDR2: SQVTM, ANQGSEA. CDR3 sequence: CSVLTGPYTGELFF. The DNA for the CDR3 is TGCAGCGTGTTGACAGGCCCGTACACCGGGGAGCTGTTTTTT.

The chain uses TRBV28 and TRBJ2-1, with D possibly being TRBD1 (6 bases). V was shortened by 5 bases and J by 6 bases, with 20 bases between the two germline ends. Germline V CDR1 and CDR2: MDHEN, SYDVKM. This CDR3 is 16 amino acids long. The CDR3 DNA sequence: TGTGCCAGCAGTCGCTTGGGGGCTAGATCTCTCAATGAGCAGTTCTTC. Residues: CASSRLGARSLNEQFF.

The CDR3 region has the DNA TGTGCCAGCAGTTTAGGACTAGCGAAGCCTCAAGAGACCCAGTACTTC. It yields the protein CASSLGLAKPQETQYF. The V and J genes are TRBV28 and TRBJ2-5, with TRBD2 matching 9 bases. Germline V gene data show CDR1 as MDHEN and CDR2 as SYDVKM. Trimming cost V 2 bases and J 2 bases; bases outside gene matches: 6. The CDR3 consists of 16 residues. The full variable domain, in which reference TRBV28 and TRBJ2-5 provide the parts outside the CDR3, is DVKVTQSSRYLVKRTGEKVFLECVQDMDHENMFWYRQDPGLGLRLIYFSYDVKMKEKGDIPEGYSVSREKKERFSLILESASTNQTSMYLCASSLGLAKPQETQYFGPGTRLLVL.

The table lists this clone with a count of one. The gene calls are TRBV20-1 and TRBJ2-7; possible D gene TRBD2, 5 bases. Germline-derived CDR1 and CDR2 are DFQATT and SNEGSKA (reference sequence). The CDR3 length is 11 residues. Trimming stripped 5 bases from V and 6 bases from J, with 11 bases between. DNA for the CDR3: TGCAGTGCTGCGAGGGCCGGCGAGCAGTACTTC. Amino acid sequence: CSAARAGEQYF.

This chain links TRBV18 with TRBJ1-4; D is ambiguous. Germline loops: CDR1 KGHSH, CDR2 LQKENI. The CDR3 has 15 residues. The V end was cut by 6 bases, the J end by 4 bases, with 15 bases between. The CDR3 sequence: CASSPRAGYNEKLFF. In nucleotides, the CDR3 is TGTGCCAGCTCCCCTCGAGCGGGGTATAATGAAAAACTGTTTTTT.

This chain joins TRBV7-9 and TRBJ2-7, with a tentative D call TRBD2 (7 bases). Trimming removed 2 bases at V and 6 bases at J, with 14 bases between. The CDR3 has 14 amino acids. Germline values: CDR1 SEHNR, CDR2 FQNEAQ (reference sequence). The CDR3 loop reads CASSLPGLGGEQYF. CDR3 in DNA: TGTGCCAGCAGCTTACCCGGACTAGGGGGCGAGCAGTACTTC.

The chain carries TRBV28 and TRBJ1-1; TRBD1 aligns across 7 bases. The trim removed 3 bases at V and 1 base at J, leaving 8 bases unmatched. The CDR3 runs to 16 residues. In germline, CDR1 is MDHEN, CDR2 SYDVKM. This chain's CDR3 is CASSFGPRDRNTEAFF. The CDR3 nucleotides are TGTGCCAGCAGTTTTGGGCCCCGGGACAGGAACACTGAAGCTTTCTTT.

The gene calls are TRBV6-5 and TRBJ1-2; D unclear. V dropped 4 bases and J dropped 0 bases, with 12 bases sitting between them. In germline, CDR1 is MNHEY, CDR2 SVGAGI. The CDR3 spans 15 residues. As DNA, the CDR3 is TGTGCCAGCAGTTCAATCATCAGTTCTAACTATGGCTACACCTTC. Amino acid sequence: CASSSIISSNYGYTF.

The rearrangement uses TRBV5-8 and TRBJ1-2; 9 nucleotides align to TRBD1. The CDR3 covers 15 residues. V was pared by 0 bases and J by 4 bases, with 4 bases of the junction left unmatched. The V gene's germline CDR1 is SGHTS and CDR2 YDEGEE. The CDR3 region is CASSLGQGGIYGYTF. Here the CDR3 DNA reads TGTGCCAGCAGCTTGGGACAGGGGGGGATCTATGGCTACACCTTC. Supplemented by reference TRBV5-8 and TRBJ1-2, the full variable domain reads EAGVTQSPTHLIKTRGQQATLRCSPISGHTSVYWYQQALGLGLQFLLWYDEGEERNRGNFPPRFSGRQFPNYSSELNVNALELEDSALYLCASSLGQGGIYGYTFGSGTRLTVV.